In its sample, the clone carrying this T cell receptor beta chain was seen many times. Its antigen is unidentified. No treatment had been given to any patient before thyroid surgery. The sample comes from a study of metastatic and nonmetastatic thyroid tumors. CDR1 is SGHTA, CDR2 FQGNSA, per germline. V lost 10 bases, J lost 3 bases, and 15 bases lay in between. This CDR3 contains 13 residues. Findings and limits, study-wide: The study reportedly found significantly higher TCR beta diversity in malignant thyroid tumors than benign nodules, in blood and tumor.

TCRdb reprocessed the PCR reads via MiXCR. The data contain roughly 98,000 clones, 14% to 15% of them singletons. The chain links TRBV7-2 to TRBJ1-1; D is ambiguous. Sequencing input: blood. The TCR sequence derives from a female donor with papillary thyroid cancer or a benign thyroid nodule (not recorded which). Some clones in this sample may be carry-over from other donors' samples. This CDR3 reads CANPKQQDTEAFF. CDR3 bases: TGTGCCAACCCGAAGCAGCAGGACACTGAAGCTTTCTTT.